The 2 T cell receptor beta chains below were found in one sample sequenced in a study of beta chain features in type 1 diabetes. cDNA synthesis used the whole RNA isolate, giving expressed TCRB sequences. Here immunoSEQ multiplex PCR was the method, and the copy in TCRdb shows in-frame clones only, minus some. The table shows roughly 230,000 clones, with over 9.5% occurring only once. Sequences were obtained from naive CD4+ T cells from blood. Receptors were obtained from a woman aged 18-35 years in good health.

The table lists this clone with many counts. V and J are TRBV20-1 and TRBJ2-1, with unresolved D. The CDR3 sequence is 11 residues long. Germline-derived CDR1 and CDR2 are DFQATT and SNEGSKA (reference sequence). V lost 1 base and J 10 bases, leaving 8 bases between the germline ends. The CDR3 is CSARVPREQFF. CDR3 sequence (DNA): TGCAGTGCTAGAGTCCCCCGGGAGCAGTTCTTC.

The chain has TRBV11-2 and TRBJ2-5; 10 nucleotides agree with TRBD2. The CDR3 length is 15 residues. The V segment lost 1 base and the J segment 6 bases; nucleotides outside the gene matches: 5. Germline V lookup: CDR1 SGHAT, CDR2 FQNNGV. Written as DNA, the CDR3 is TGTGCCAGCAGCTTAGGGCTAGCGGGAGTCCAGACCCAGTACTTC. Its translation is CASSLGLAGVQTQYF.